This TCR beta chain appears in the sequencing data of a study of T-cell reconstitution after alpha-beta-depleted transplantation in children. This CDR3 has 16 amino acids. Germline CDR1 reads SQVTM; CDR2 reads ANQGSEA. V shed 1 base, J shed 3 bases, and the junction held 9 bases outside the gene matches. Preparation of the TCRbeta library involved a method that used unique molecular identifiers. One entry per CDR3 protein results from TCRdb running MiXCR on the PCR reads. The sample has 200,000 to 250,000 distinct CDR3 sequences, roughly 9% seen once. The sequencing here drew on PBMCs from the stem cell graft donor, taken from the stem cell graft. This clonotype originated in a human donor who donated a stem cell graft to a child with acute lymphoblastic leukemia. The chain links TRBV29-1 to TRBJ2-7; 10 bases are a match to TRBD2. The CDR3 spells CSVEGIAGGSLYEQYF. The CDR3 DNA is TGCAGCGTTGAAGGGATAGCGGGGGGCTCCCTCTACGAGCAGTACTTC.